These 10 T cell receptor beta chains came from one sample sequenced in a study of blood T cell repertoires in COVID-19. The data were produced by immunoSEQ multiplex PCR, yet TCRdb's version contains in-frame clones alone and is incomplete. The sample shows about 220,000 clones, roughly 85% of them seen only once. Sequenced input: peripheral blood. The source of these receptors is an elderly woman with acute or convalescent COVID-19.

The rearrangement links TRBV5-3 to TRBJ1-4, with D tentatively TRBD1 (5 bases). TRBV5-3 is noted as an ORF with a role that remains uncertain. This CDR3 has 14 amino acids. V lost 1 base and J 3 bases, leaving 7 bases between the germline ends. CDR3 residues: CARSLPRANEKLFF. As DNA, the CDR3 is TGTGCCAGAAGCTTGCCCAGGGCTAATGAAAAACTGTTTTTT.

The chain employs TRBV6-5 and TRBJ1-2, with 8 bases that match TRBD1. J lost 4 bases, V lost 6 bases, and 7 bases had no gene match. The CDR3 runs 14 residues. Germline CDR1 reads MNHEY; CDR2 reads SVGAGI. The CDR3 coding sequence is TGTGCCAGCAGCCCCAGGGGGCCCTCCTATGGCTACACCTTC. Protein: CASSPRGPSYGYTF.

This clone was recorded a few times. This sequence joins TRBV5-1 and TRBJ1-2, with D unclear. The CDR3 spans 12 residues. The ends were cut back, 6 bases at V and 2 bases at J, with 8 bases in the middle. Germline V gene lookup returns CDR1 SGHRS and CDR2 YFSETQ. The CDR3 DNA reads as TGCGCCAGCAACACGGGAAACTATGGCTACACCTTC. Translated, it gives CASNTGNYGYTF.

The CDR3 protein is CARSLEYSGGNTGELFF. The CDR3 DNA reads as TGTGCCAGAAGCTTGGAATATTCAGGGGGCAACACCGGGGAGCTGTTTTTT. The genes are TRBV5-3 and TRBJ2-2; 8 positions match TRBD1. TRBV5-3 qualifies as an ORF whose function is uncertain. J was trimmed by 2 bases and V by 0 bases; bases with no gene match: 6. CDR3 length equals 17 residues.

This CDR3 reads CASSEVGRSNEKLFF. DNA of the CDR3: TGTGCCAGCAGTGAAGTTGGGAGGAGTAATGAAAAACTGTTTTTT. The chain uses TRBV25-1 and TRBJ1-4; D unresolved. Germline CDR1 is MGHDK and CDR2 is SYGVNS. The CDR3 covers 15 residues. Trimming removed 2 bases at V and 4 bases at J, with 11 bases between.

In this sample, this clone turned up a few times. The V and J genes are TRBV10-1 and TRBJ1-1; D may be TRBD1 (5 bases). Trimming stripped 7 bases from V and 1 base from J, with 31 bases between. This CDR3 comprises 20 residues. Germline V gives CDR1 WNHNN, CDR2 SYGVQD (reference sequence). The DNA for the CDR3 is TGCGCCAGCAACCGAACCGGGACCAACATTGGGGGGGACCCGAACACTGAAGCTTTCTTT. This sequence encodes CASNRTGTNIGGDPNTEAFF.

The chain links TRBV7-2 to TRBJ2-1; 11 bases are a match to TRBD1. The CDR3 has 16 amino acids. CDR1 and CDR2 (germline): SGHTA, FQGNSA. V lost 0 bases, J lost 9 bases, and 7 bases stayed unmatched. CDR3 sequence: CASSLAQDRGLGEQFF. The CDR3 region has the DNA TGTGCCAGCAGCTTAGCTCAGGACAGGGGGCTCGGTGAGCAGTTCTTC.

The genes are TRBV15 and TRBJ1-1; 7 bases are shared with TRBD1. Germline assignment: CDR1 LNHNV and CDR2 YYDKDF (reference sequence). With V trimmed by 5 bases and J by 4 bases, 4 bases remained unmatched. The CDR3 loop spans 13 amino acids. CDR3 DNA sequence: TGTGCCACCAGCTGGAACAGGGGCACTGAAGCTTTCTTT. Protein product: CATSWNRGTEAFF. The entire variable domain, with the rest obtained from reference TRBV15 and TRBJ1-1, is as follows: DAMVIQNPRYQVTQFGKPVTLSCSQTLNHNVMYWYQQKSSQAPKLLFHYYDKDFNNEADTPDNFQSRRPNTSFCFLDIRSPGLGDTAMYLCATSWNRGTEAFFGQGTRLTVV.

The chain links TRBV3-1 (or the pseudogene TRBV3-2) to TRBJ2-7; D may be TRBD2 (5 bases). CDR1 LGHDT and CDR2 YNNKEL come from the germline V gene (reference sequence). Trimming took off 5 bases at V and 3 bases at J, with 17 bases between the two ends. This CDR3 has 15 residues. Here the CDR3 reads CASSLTGNRFYEQYF. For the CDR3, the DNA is TGTGCCAGCAGCTTAACGGGAAACCGCTTCTACGAGCAGTACTTC.

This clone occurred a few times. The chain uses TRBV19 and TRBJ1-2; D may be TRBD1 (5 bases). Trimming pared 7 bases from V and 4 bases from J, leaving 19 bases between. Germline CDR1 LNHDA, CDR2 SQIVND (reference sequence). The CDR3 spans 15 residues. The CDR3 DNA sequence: TGTGCCAGTACCCCTACGGGGGGAGATGGCTATGGCTACACCTTC. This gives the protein CASTPTGGDGYGYTF.